This TCR beta chain was documented in a study of control samples from healthy donors and cancer patients. Sequenced by immunoSEQ multiplex PCR; TCRdb stores in-frame clones only, minus some. The data contain around 150,000 clones, around 94% of them seen just once; the ten biggest clones take up about 14%. The sample comprised PBMCs. The TCR comes from a man between 60 and 75 years old with colorectal cancer.

The CDR3: CASSFGLAGSYEQYF. The CDR3 DNA reads TGTGCCAGCAGCTTTGGACTAGCGGGGTCCTACGAGCAGTACTTC. This sequence joins TRBV7-2 and TRBJ2-7, with 12 nucleotides matching TRBD2. CDR3 length equals 15 residues. Germline V CDR1 and CDR2: SGHTA, FQGNSA. V lost 3 bases and J lost 1; bases outside the gene matches: 1.